This is a list of T cell receptor beta chains from one sample in a study of CD8 T cells in ankylosing spondylitis. TCRdb reanalysed the 5' RACE reads using MiXCR and keeps one entry per CDR3 protein. The sample lists around 340,000 distinct CDR3 sequences, 20% to 25% occurring once. The sequencing input was blood, either unsorted or a sorted T cell fraction (not recorded which). The receptors stem from a male donor with ankylosing spondylitis or in good health (not recorded which). Both conserved end residues are part of each CDR3. The D gene is left open where the match is weak. Where a row states a size, it is once, few, many or the class of an expanded clone; other rows omit it.

clone size: few; V gene: TRBV12-3/TRBV12-4; J gene: TRBJ2-7; D gene: -; CDR3 DNA: TGTGCCAGCAGTCCGGAGGCGGGCGCCTACGAGCAGTACTTC; CDR3 protein: CASSPEAGAYEQYF
clone size: -; V gene: TRBV5-1; J gene: TRBJ2-7; D gene: TRBD1; CDR3 DNA: TGCGCCAGCAGCTTGTCACCGACAGGGCACGAGCAGTACTTC; CDR3 protein: CASSLSPTGHEQYF
clone size: few; V gene: TRBV20-1; J gene: TRBJ2-5; D gene: TRBD2; CDR3 DNA: TGCAGTGCTAGTCCACTAGCGGGGGGCTCTGGTGAGACCCAGTACTTC; CDR3 protein: CSASPLAGGSGETQYF
clone size: few; V gene: TRBV27; J gene: TRBJ2-5; D gene: -; CDR3 DNA: TGTGCCAGCAGCACGGGACGGTGGGGGGAGACCCAGTACTTC; CDR3 protein: CASSTGRWGETQYF
clone size: -; V gene: TRBV27; J gene: TRBJ1-5; D gene: -; CDR3 DNA: TGTGCCAGCAGTGCGTATGTAGGACAGCCCCAGCATTTT; CDR3 protein: CASSAYVGQPQHF
clone size: -; V gene: TRBV29-1; J gene: TRBJ2-1; D gene: TRBD2; CDR3 DNA: TGCAGCGCCCGGACTAGCGGGGGATTAAGCTCCTACAATGAGCAGTTCTTC; CDR3 protein: CSARTSGGLSSYNEQFF
clone size: -; V gene: TRBV29-1; J gene: TRBJ2-2; D gene: -; CDR3 DNA: TGCAGCGTTCTAGCAGGCACCGGGGAGCTGTTTTTT; CDR3 protein: CSVLAGTGELFF
clone size: few; V gene: TRBV4-1; J gene: TRBJ2-2; D gene: -; CDR3 DNA: TGCGCCAGCAGCACTGGAACGACCGGGGAGCTGTTTTTT; CDR3 protein: CASSTGTTGELFF
clone size: -; V gene: TRBV16; J gene: TRBJ2-1; D gene: -; CDR3 DNA: TGTGCCAGCAGCCAATTCGGGGACCCGGGGTTCTTC; CDR3 protein: CASSQFGDPGFF
clone size: -; V gene: TRBV5-5; J gene: TRBJ2-2; D gene: TRBD2; CDR3 DNA: TGTGCCAGCAGCCAGGCGGTAGCGGGGGACGGGGAGCTGTTTTTT; CDR3 protein: CASSQAVAGDGELFF
clone size: few; V gene: TRBV10-1; J gene: TRBJ2-4; D gene: -; CDR3 DNA: TGCGCCAGCAGTGAGTCCGGGATGCCGGGGGACATTCAGTACTTC; CDR3 protein: CASSESGMPGDIQYF
clone size: few; V gene: TRBV5-1; J gene: TRBJ1-1; D gene: -; CDR3 DNA: TGCGCCAGCAGCTTATTCTCAGGGTCTGAAGCTTTCTTT; CDR3 protein: CASSLFSGSEAFF
clone size: many; V gene: TRBV9; J gene: TRBJ2-3; D gene: TRBD2; CDR3 DNA: TGTGCCAGCAGTCCTGGACTAGCGGGGACAGATACGCAGTATTTT; CDR3 protein: CASSPGLAGTDTQYF
clone size: -; V gene: TRBV16; J gene: TRBJ1-1; D gene: TRBD1; CDR3 DNA: TGTGCCAGCAGCCAGAGGGACAGGGAAGCCACTGAAGCTTTCTTT; CDR3 protein: CASSQRDREATEAFF
clone size: -; V gene: TRBV29-1; J gene: TRBJ2-2; D gene: -; CDR3 DNA: TGCAGCTCAGGGACGGAGAACACCGGGGAGCTGTTTTTT; CDR3 protein: CSSGTENTGELFF
clone size: -; V gene: TRBV6-5; J gene: TRBJ1-2; D gene: -; CDR3 DNA: TGTGCCACTGGACCCGACTATGGCTACACCTTC; CDR3 protein: CATGPDYGYTF
clone size: few; V gene: TRBV7-9; J gene: TRBJ2-3; D gene: TRBD2; CDR3 DNA: TGTGCCAGCAGCTTACCACTAGCGGGATCCACAGATACGCAGTATTTT; CDR3 protein: CASSLPLAGSTDTQYF
clone size: -; V gene: TRBV10-2; J gene: TRBJ2-3; D gene: -; CDR3 DNA: TGCGCCAGCAGTGAGTCCCCCGACACAGATACGCAGTATTTT; CDR3 protein: CASSESPDTDTQYF
clone size: many; V gene: TRBV5-1; J gene: TRBJ1-5; D gene: -; CDR3 DNA: TGCGCCAGCAGCTTGTTGGGGAATAGCAATCAGCCCCAGCATTTT; CDR3 protein: CASSLLGNSNQPQHF
clone size: few; V gene: TRBV12-3/TRBV12-4; J gene: TRBJ2-7; D gene: -; CDR3 DNA: TGTGCCAGCAGCCCACTCCAGGGGAGCGACGAGCAGTACTTC; CDR3 protein: CASSPLQGSDEQYF
clone size: few; V gene: TRBV29-1; J gene: TRBJ1-1; D gene: -; CDR3 DNA: TGCAGCGTCCCCCGCGGGGGCGGGTACGCTGAAGCTTTCTTT; CDR3 protein: CSVPRGGGYAEAFF
clone size: -; V gene: TRBV20-1; J gene: TRBJ2-2; D gene: -; CDR3 DNA: TGCAGTGCTAGAGTACAGAACACCGGGGAGCTGTTTTTT; CDR3 protein: CSARVQNTGELFF
clone size: many; V gene: TRBV12-3/TRBV12-4; J gene: TRBJ2-1; D gene: TRBD2; CDR3 DNA: TGTGCCAGCAGTTTATTAGCGGGGGACTCCTACAATGAGCAGTTCTTC; CDR3 protein: CASSLLAGDSYNEQFF